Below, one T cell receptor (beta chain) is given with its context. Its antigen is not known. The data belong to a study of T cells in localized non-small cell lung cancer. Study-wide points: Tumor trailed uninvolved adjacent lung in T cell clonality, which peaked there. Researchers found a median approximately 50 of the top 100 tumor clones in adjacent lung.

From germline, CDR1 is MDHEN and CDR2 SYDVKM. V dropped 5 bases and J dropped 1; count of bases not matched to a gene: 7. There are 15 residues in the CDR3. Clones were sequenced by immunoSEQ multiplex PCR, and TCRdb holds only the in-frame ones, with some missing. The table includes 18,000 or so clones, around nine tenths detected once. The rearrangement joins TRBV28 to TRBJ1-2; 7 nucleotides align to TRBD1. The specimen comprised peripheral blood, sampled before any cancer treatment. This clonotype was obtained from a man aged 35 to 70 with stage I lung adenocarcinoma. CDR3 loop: CASSTRQGLNYGYTF. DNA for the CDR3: TGTGCCAGCAGTACTCGACAGGGACTTAACTATGGCTACACCTTC.